Shown below are 18 T cell receptor beta chains from a single sample sequenced in a study of blood T cell repertoires in COVID-19. Method: immunoSEQ multiplex PCR; TCRdb's copy keeps in-frame clones and lacks some. Altogether 150,000 to 200,000 clones are present, roughly nine tenths being singletons, with the ten largest covering roughly 6.7%. Sequencing was done on a sample of peripheral blood. Receptor source: a man aged 35-49 years with acute or convalescent COVID-19.

There are a few counts of this clone. This chain links TRBV7-9 with TRBJ1-6; tentatively, D is TRBD1 (5 bases). CDR1 SEHNR and CDR2 FQNEAQ come from the germline V gene (reference sequence). V was clipped by 2 bases and J by 10 bases, with 12 bases between them. This CDR3 has 14 residues. CDR3 nucleotides: TGTGCCAGCAGCTTACCAGGGTTGGCCTCACCCCTCCACTTT. It is translated as CASSLPGLASPLHF.

The chain carries TRBV5-5 and TRBJ2-4; 8 bases fit TRBD2. The CDR3 covers 13 residues. CDR1 and CDR2 (germline): SGHKS, YYEKEE (reference sequence). V was pared by 6 bases and J by 8 bases, with 7 bases of the junction left unmatched. In DNA form, the CDR3 reads TGTGCCAGCACCAGACTCGGGGGGGACATTCAGTACTTC. Its protein product is CASTRLGGDIQYF.

The gene calls are TRBV6-5 and TRBJ1-1; D perhaps matches TRBD1 (5 bases). The CDR3 totals 14 residues. V was trimmed by 9 bases and J by 0 bases, leaving 14 bases between them. Germline values: CDR1 MNHEY, CDR2 SVGAGI. The CDR3 DNA is TGTGCCAGTCAACCGGGGGACCTGAACACTGAAGCTTTCTTT. It encodes CASQPGDLNTEAFF.

This clone was recorded once. The CDR3 protein is CASSEFGTKYF. In DNA form, the CDR3 reads TGTGCCAGCAGTGAATTCGGGACTAAGTACTTC. The J gene is TRBJ2-7, the V gene TRBV6-1; 7 nucleotides agree with TRBD2. The V segment lost 2 bases and the J segment 11 bases; nucleotides outside the gene matches: 3. This CDR3 has 11 residues. Germline V gives CDR1 MNHNS, CDR2 SASEGT.

The chain combines TRBV27 with TRBJ1-2; a weak D match, TRBD1 (5 bases). V lost 4 bases to trimming and J lost 6 bases, with 15 bases between them. The CDR3 has 14 residues. Germline values: CDR1 MNHEY, CDR2 SMNVEV (reference sequence). The CDR3 nucleotides read TGTGCCAGCAGTTGGAGGGGTGCTCCCAATGGCTACACCTTC. It is translated as CASSWRGAPNGYTF.

The rearrangement joins TRBV28 to TRBJ1-5; D perhaps matches TRBD1 (5 bases). V was shortened by 0 bases and J by 0 bases, with 12 bases between the two germline ends. Germline CDR1 and CDR2: MDHEN and SYDVKM. CDR3 size: 17 residues. CDR3 region: CASSLWAGDDSNQPQHF. The CDR3 DNA reads TGTGCCAGCAGTTTATGGGCGGGGGACGATAGCAATCAGCCCCAGCATTTT. Complete variable domain (other parts from reference TRBV28 and TRBJ1-5): DVKVTQSSRYLVKRTGEKVFLECVQDMDHENMFWYRQDPGLGLRLIYFSYDVKMKEKGDIPEGYSVSREKKERFSLILESASTNQTSMYLCASSLWAGDDSNQPQHFGDGTRLSIL.

CDR3 sequence (DNA): TGTGCCAGCAGCGTCATGACAGGTCCGGATCAGCCCCAGCATTTT. Translation: CASSVMTGPDQPQHF. The chain links TRBV5-6 to TRBJ1-5; a possible D gene is TRBD1 (6 bases). V was pared by 4 bases and J by 5 bases, with 16 bases between. CDR1 and CDR2 from the germline V gene are SGHDT and YYEEEE. The CDR3 covers 15 residues.

In DNA form, the CDR3 reads TGTGCCACCGCGGGACAGGTCAATGAAAAACTGTTTTTT. It codes for CATAGQVNEKLFF. This rearrangement joins TRBV10-3 to TRBJ1-4; 8 bases match TRBD1. The germline gives CDR1 ENHRY, CDR2 SYGVKD. The V segment lost 10 bases and the J segment 5 bases; nucleotides outside the gene matches: 6. CDR3 size: 13 residues.

This sequence joins TRBV4-2 and TRBJ1-4; 9 positions agree with TRBD1. Germline CDR1 is LGHNA and CDR2 is YNFKEQ. Germline trimming cut 2 bases from V and 7 bases from J; bases unmatched to any gene: 17. The CDR3 extends over 19 amino acids. The CDR3 nucleotides are TGTGCCAGCAGCCAAACTAAATTTGCGACCGGGACAGGGAGTGAAAAACTGTTTTTT. Translating it yields CASSQTKFATGTGSEKLFF.

The CDR3 region is CASSLGVSGETQYF. CDR3 bases: TGTGCCAGCAGCTTAGGGGTGAGCGGGGAGACCCAGTACTTC. The chain recombines TRBV7-2 with TRBJ2-5; a weak D match, TRBD2 (6 bases). The length of the CDR3 is 14 residues. In germline, CDR1 is SGHTA, CDR2 FQGNSA. V was shortened by 1 base and J by 5 bases, with 11 bases between the two germline ends.

The chain carries TRBV5-1 and TRBJ1-2; the match to TRBD1 covers 9 bases. Germline trimming cut 0 bases from V and 10 bases from J; bases unmatched to any gene: 4. The CDR3 is 13 amino acids. Germline V gene lookup returns CDR1 SGHRS and CDR2 YFSETQ. Here the CDR3 DNA reads TGCGCCAGCAGCTTGGTGGGACAGGGTGTCTACACCTTC. Its translation: CASSLVGQGVYTF.

The genes are TRBV2 and TRBJ1-2; 7 bases are a match to TRBD1. Germline V lookup: CDR1 SNHLY, CDR2 FYNNEI. The CDR3 runs 13 residues. V gave up 3 bases and J gave up 4 bases; unmatched junction bases: 2. CDR3 DNA sequence: TGTGCCAGCAGTGAGCCAGGGGGCTATGGCTACACCTTC. Protein product: CASSEPGGYGYTF.

J is TRBJ1-2 and V is TRBV19, with a weak D call TRBD1 (6 bases). Trimming took off 3 bases at V and 3 bases at J, with 11 bases between the two ends. CDR3 size: 14 residues. From germline, CDR1 is LNHDA and CDR2 SQIVND (reference sequence). The CDR3 region is CASSISQGYYGYTF. The CDR3 nucleotides are TGTGCCAGTAGTATCTCTCAGGGGTACTATGGCTACACCTTC.

This chain connects TRBV24-1 to TRBJ2-1; D gene uncertain. The CDR3 sequence is 16 residues long. Trimming left V 1 base short and J 2 bases short, with 11 bases between. From germline, CDR1 is KGHDR and CDR2 SFDVKD. In nucleotides, the CDR3 is TGTGCCACCAGTGATTTCGGTGGGCAGGCCTACAATGAGCAGTTCTTC. Encoded protein: CATSDFGGQAYNEQFF.

The gene calls are TRBV29-1 and TRBJ2-5; TRBD1 is a possible D gene (6 bases). Trimming left V 6 bases short and J 4 bases short, with 12 bases between. In germline, CDR1 is SQVTM, CDR2 ANQGSEA. This CDR3 is built from 12 residues. CDR3: CSVVTGRETQYF. Written as DNA, the CDR3 is TGCAGCGTCGTTACAGGGCGAGAGACCCAGTACTTC. Full variable domain (rest looked up from reference TRBV29-1 and TRBJ2-5): SAVISQKPSRDICQRGTSLTIQCQVDSQVTMMFWYRQQPGQSLTLIATANQGSEATYESGFVIDKFPISRPNLTFSTLTVSNMSPEDSSIYLCSVVTGRETQYFGPGTRLLVL.

This clone was observed once. The chain couples TRBV5-6 to TRBJ2-1, with D uncertain. Trimming shortened V by 4 bases and J by 6 bases, and 8 bases separated the two germline ends. The CDR3 totals 12 residues. Germline assignment: CDR1 SGHDT and CDR2 YYEEEE. DNA of the CDR3: TGTGCCAGCAGCCCACACCGCAATGAGCAGTTCTTC. Amino acids: CASSPHRNEQFF.

The chain has TRBV23-1 and TRBJ1-1; D is possibly TRBD1 (6 bases). TRBV23-1 is flagged as an ORF with uncertain function. The CDR3 has 15 amino acids. Deletions cut 4 bases from V and 1 base from J, with 13 bases between. CDR3 residues: CASSPPHRENTEAFF. The CDR3, as DNA: TGCGCCAGCAGTCCGCCCCACAGGGAGAACACTGAAGCTTTCTTT.

The chain has TRBV5-6 and TRBJ1-2; 7 bases agree with TRBD1. The V gene's germline CDR1 is SGHDT and CDR2 YYEEEE. There are 17 residues in the CDR3. After removal of 1 base from V and 4 bases from J, the junction contained 13 bases not matched to a gene. DNA for the CDR3: TGTGCCAGCAGCTTGAGGGACAGCCTCTCGGGGGCCTATGGCTACACCTTC. Protein: CASSLRDSLSGAYGYTF.